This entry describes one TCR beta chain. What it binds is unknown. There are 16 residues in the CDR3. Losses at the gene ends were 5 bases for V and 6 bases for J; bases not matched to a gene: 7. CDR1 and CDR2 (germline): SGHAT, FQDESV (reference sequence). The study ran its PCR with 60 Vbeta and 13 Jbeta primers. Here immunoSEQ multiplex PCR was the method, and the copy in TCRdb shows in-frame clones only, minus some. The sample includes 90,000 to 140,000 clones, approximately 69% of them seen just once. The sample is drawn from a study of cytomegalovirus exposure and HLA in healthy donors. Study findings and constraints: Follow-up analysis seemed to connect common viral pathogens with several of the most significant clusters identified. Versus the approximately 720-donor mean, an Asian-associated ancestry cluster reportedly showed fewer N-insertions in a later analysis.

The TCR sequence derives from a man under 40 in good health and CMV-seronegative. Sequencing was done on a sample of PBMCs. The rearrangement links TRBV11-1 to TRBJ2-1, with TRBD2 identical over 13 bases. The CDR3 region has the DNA TGTGCCAGCAGCGCGCGGACTAGCGGGAGAGGCAATGAGCAGTTCTTC. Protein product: CASSARTSGRGNEQFF.